These 9 T cell receptor beta chains were sequenced from one sample in a study of human CD8 memory T cell subsets. Production of TCR beta libraries used UMI-labeled 5' RACE as the method. TCRdb reprocessed the 5' RACE reads and keeps a single row for each CDR3 protein, giving no DNA. Recorded for this sample: some 10,000 distinct CDR3 sequences. TPEX denoted exhausted-like, CCR7+ PD-1+ TIGIT+ early memory CD8+ T cells. The material sequenced was CD8+ T cells from PBMCs. Receptors originate from a human donor in good health.

The rearrangement joins TRBV6-2 or TRBV6-3 to TRBJ2-1; TCRdb's D call of TRBD2 is untestable without DNA. Germline lookup yields CDR1 MNHEY and CDR2 SVGEGT. The CDR3 spans 21 residues. CDR3 protein: CASSPGFGTSGSYGNYNEQFF.

This chain joins TRBV28 and TRBJ2-7; TCRdb picks TRBD1, but there is no DNA to check that call. The CDR3 contains 16 residues. Germline CDR1 MDHEN, CDR2 SYDVKM. CDR3 protein: CASSDAGHSSSYEQYF.

The genes are TRBV12-3 or TRBV12-4 and TRBJ2-2; lacking DNA, the TRBD2 call made by TCRdb goes unchecked. There are 15 residues in the CDR3. The CDR3 sequence: CASSLGLAVTGELFF.

The chain combines TRBV28 with TRBJ2-3; TCRdb names TRBD1, which stays unverified in the absence of DNA. The CDR3 extends over 14 amino acids. Germline CDR1 reads MDHEN; CDR2 reads SYDVKM. CDR3 in amino acids: CASSRGQGIDTQYF.

J is TRBJ1-3 and V is TRBV7-9. The germline CDR1 and CDR2 sequences are SEHNR and FQNEAQ (reference sequence). There are 13 residues in the CDR3. CDR3 region: CASSPSPGNTIYF.

V and J are TRBV6-5 and TRBJ1-1; TCRdb designates TRBD1, a call that cannot be tested without DNA. CDR1 is MNHEY and CDR2 is SVGAGI in the germline V gene. This CDR3 has 14 residues. The CDR3 here is CASSPGGSGTEAFF.

The chain recombines TRBV3-1 with TRBJ2-7; with no DNA, the TCRdb D assignment of TRBD2 cannot be verified. CDR3 length equals 15 residues. The germline gives CDR1 LGHDT, CDR2 YNNKEL (reference sequence). This CDR3 reads CASSPRSGPRGEQYF.

The J gene is TRBJ2-5, the V gene TRBV2; there is no DNA to check the TCRdb D call of TRBD1. There are 14 residues in the CDR3. CDR1 is SNHLY and CDR2 is FYNNEI in the germline V gene. This CDR3 reads CASSEYWGQETQYF. Filled out from reference TRBV2 and TRBJ2-5, the complete variable domain reads EPEVTQTPSHQVTQMGQEVILRCVPISNHLYFYWYRQILGQKVEFLVSFYNNEISEKSEIFDDQFSVERPDGSNFTLKIRSTKLEDSAMYFCASSEYWGQETQYFGPGTRLLVL.

The gene calls are TRBV28 and TRBJ2-7; TCRdb lists TRBD2, though no DNA is available to test this call. This CDR3 comprises 15 residues. The germline CDR1 and CDR2 sequences are MDHEN and SYDVKM. The CDR3 loop is CASNLRETNTYEQYF.